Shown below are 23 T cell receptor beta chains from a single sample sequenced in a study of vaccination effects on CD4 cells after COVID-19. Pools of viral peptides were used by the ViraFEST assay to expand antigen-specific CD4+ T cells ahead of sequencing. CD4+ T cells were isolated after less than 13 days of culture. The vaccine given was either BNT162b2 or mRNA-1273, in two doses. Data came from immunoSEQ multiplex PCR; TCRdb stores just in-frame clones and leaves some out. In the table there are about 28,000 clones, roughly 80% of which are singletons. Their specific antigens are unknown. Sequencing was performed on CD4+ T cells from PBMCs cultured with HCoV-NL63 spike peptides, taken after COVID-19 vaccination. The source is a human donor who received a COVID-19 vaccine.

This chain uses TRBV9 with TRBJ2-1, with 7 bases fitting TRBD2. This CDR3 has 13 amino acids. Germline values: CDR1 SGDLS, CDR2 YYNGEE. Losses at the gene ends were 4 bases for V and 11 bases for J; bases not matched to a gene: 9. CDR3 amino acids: CASSPGGFVQQFF. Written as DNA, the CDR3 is TGTGCCAGCAGCCCCGGGGGGTTCGTCCAGCAGTTCTTC.

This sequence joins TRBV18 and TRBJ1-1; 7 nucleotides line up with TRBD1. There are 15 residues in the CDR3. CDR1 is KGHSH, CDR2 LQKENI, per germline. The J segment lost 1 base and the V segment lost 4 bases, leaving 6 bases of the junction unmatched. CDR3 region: CASSRDYRGNTEAFF. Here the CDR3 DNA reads TGTGCCAGCTCACGTGATTACAGGGGGAACACTGAAGCTTTCTTT. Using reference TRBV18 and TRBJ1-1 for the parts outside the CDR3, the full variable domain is NAGVMQNPRHLVRRRGQEARLRCSPMKGHSHVYWYRQLPEEGLKFMVYLQKENIIDESGMPKERFSAEFPKEGPSILRIQQVVRGDSAAYFCASSRDYRGNTEAFFGQGTRLTVV.

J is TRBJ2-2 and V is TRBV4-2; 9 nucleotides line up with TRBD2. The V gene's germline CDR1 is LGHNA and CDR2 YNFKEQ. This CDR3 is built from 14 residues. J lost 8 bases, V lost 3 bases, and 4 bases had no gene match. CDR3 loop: CASSHRGLAGELFF. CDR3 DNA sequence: TGTGCCAGCAGCCACCGTGGACTAGCGGGGGAGCTGTTTTTT.

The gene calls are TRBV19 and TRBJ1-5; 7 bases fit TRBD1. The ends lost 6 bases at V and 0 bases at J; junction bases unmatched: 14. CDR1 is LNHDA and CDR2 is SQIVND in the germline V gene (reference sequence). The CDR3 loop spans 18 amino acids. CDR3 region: CASREDRHYSYSNQPQHF. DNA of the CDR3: TGTGCCAGTAGGGAGGACAGGCATTATTCGTATAGCAATCAGCCCCAGCATTTT.

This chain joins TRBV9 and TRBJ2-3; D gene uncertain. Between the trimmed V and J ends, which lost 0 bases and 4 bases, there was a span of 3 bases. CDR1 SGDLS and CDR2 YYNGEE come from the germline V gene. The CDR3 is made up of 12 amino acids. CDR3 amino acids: CASSVAADTQYF. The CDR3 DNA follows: TGTGCCAGCAGCGTAGCGGCAGATACGCAGTATTTT.

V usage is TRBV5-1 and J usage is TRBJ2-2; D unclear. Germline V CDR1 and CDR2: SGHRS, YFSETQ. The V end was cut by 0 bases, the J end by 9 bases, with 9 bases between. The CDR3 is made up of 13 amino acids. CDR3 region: CASSLENLRELFF. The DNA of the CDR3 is TGCGCCAGCAGCTTGGAAAACCTCCGGGAGCTGTTTTTT.

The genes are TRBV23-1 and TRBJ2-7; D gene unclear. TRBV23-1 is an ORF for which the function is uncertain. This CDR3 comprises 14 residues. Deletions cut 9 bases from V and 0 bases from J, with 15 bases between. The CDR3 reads CARPGPSPSYEQYF. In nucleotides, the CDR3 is TGCGCCAGGCCCGGGCCCTCCCCCTCCTACGAGCAGTACTTC.

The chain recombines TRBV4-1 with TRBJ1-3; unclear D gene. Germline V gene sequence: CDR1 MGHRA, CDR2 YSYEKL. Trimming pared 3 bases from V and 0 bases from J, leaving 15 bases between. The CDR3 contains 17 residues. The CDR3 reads CASSQAFVPDSGNTIYF. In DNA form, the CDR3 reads TGCGCCAGCAGCCAGGCCTTTGTCCCCGACTCTGGAAACACCATATATTTT.

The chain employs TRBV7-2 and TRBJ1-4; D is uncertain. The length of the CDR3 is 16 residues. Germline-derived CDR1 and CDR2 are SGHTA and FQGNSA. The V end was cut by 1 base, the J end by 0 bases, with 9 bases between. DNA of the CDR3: TGTGCCAGCAGCTTAGATACCATTGCAACTAATGAAAAACTGTTTTTT. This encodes CASSLDTIATNEKLFF.

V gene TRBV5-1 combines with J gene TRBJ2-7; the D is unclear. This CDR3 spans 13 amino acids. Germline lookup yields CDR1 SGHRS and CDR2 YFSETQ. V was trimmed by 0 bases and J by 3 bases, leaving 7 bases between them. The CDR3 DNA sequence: TGCGCCAGCAGCTTGGAAACCGGCTACGAGCAGTACTTC. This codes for CASSLETGYEQYF.

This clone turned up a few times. The CDR3: CASSQGVHISGANVLTF. CDR3 in DNA: TGTGCCAGCAGCCAAGGGGTCCATATCTCTGGGGCCAACGTCCTGACTTTC. The rearrangement links TRBV3-1 (or the pseudogene TRBV3-2) to TRBJ2-6; D is undetermined. Deletions cut 1 base from V and 0 bases from J, with 10 bases between. Per germline, CDR1 LGHDT and CDR2 YNNKEL (reference sequence). The CDR3 has 17 residues.

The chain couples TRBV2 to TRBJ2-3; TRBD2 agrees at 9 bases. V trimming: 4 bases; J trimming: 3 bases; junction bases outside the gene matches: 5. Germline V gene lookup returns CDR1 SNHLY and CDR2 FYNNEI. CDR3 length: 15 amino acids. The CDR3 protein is CASSGRSGSTDTQYF. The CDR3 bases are TGTGCCAGCAGTGGCCGTAGCGGGAGTACAGATACGCAGTATTTT.

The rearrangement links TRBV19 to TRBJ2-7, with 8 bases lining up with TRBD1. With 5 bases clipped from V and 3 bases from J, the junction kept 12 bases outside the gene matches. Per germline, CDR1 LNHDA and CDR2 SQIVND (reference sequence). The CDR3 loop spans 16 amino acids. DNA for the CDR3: TGTGCCAGTAGTTCCGCCGGCAGGGGGCTCCTCTACGAGCAGTACTTC. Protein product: CASSSAGRGLLYEQYF.

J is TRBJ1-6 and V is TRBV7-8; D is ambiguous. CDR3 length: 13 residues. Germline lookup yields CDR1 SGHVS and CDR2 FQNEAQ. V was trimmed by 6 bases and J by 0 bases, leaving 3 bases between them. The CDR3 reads CASSTSYNSPLHF. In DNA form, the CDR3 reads TGTGCCAGCAGTACCTCCTATAATTCACCCCTCCACTTT.

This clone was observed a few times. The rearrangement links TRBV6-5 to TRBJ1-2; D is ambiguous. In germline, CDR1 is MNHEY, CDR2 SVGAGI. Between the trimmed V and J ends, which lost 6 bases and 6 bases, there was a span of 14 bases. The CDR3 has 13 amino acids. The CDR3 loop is CASRIGVSDGYTF. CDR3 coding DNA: TGTGCCAGCAGGATCGGGGTATCGGATGGCTACACCTTC.

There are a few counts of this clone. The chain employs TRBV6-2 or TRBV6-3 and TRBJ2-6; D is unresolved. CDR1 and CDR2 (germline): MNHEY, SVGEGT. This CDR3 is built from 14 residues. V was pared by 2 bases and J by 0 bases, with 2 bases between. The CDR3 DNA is TGTGCCAGCAGTTACAGCTCTGGGGCCAACGTCCTGACTTTC. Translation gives CASSYSSGANVLTF.

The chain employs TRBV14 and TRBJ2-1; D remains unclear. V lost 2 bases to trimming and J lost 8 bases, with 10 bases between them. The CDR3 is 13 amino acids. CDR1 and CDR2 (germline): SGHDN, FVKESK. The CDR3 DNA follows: TGTGCCAGCAGCCAATCTATGCTCCATGAGCAGTTCTTC. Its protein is CASSQSMLHEQFF.

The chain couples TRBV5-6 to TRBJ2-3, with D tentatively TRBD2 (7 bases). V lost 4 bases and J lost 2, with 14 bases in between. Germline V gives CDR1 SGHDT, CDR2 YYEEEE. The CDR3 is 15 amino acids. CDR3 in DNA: TGTGCCAGCAGCGTCGGGGGGCGCTTCACAGATACGCAGTATTTT. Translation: CASSVGGRFTDTQYF.

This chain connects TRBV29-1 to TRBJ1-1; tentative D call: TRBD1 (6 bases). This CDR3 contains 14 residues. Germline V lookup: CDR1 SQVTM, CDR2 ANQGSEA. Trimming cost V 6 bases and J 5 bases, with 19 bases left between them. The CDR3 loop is CSVPWGGAGTEAFF. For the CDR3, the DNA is TGCAGCGTCCCTTGGGGGGGCGCGGGTACTGAAGCTTTCTTT.

The CDR3 DNA is TGTGCCAGCAGCTACTCGGACAGGGCCAAAGATACGCAGTATTTT. Translating gives CASSYSDRAKDTQYF. This chain links TRBV11-1 with TRBJ2-3; 8 bases align to TRBD1. The germline CDR1 and CDR2 sequences are SGHAT and FQDESV (reference sequence). V lost 4 bases to trimming and J lost 5 bases; unmatched junction nucleotides: 8. The CDR3 is 15 residues long.

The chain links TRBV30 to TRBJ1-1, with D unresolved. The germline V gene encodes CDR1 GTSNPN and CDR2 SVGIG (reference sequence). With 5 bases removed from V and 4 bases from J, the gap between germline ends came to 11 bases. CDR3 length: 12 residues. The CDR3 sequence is CAWATGITEAFF. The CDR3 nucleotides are TGTGCCTGGGCTACGGGCATCACTGAAGCTTTCTTT.

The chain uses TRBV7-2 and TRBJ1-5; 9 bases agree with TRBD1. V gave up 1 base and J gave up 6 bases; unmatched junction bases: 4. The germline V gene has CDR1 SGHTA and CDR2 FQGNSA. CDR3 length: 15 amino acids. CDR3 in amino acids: CASSLGGTGSQPQHF. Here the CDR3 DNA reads TGTGCCAGCAGCTTAGGGGGGACAGGGAGTCAGCCCCAGCATTTT.

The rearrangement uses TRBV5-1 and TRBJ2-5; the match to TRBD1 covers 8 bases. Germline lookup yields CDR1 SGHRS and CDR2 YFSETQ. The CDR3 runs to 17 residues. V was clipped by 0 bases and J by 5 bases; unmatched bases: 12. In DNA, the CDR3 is TGCGCCAGCAGCTTGGAGGGTAGGACAGGGTCAGGGGAGACCCAGTACTTC. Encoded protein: CASSLEGRTGSGETQYF.